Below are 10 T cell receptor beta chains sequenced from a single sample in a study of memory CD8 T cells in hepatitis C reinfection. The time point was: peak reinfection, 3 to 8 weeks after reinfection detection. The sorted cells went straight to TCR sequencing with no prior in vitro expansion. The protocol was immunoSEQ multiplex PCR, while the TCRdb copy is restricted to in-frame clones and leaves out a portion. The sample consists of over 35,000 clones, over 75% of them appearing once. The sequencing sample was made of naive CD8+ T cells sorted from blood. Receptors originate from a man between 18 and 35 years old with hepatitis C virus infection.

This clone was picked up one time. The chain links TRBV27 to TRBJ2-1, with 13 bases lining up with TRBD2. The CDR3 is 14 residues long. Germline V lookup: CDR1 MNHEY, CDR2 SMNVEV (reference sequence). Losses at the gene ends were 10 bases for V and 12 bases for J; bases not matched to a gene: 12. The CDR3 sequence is CATQLAGGPGGQFF. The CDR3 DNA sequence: TGTGCCACCCAACTAGCGGGAGGGCCAGGGGGGCAGTTCTTC.

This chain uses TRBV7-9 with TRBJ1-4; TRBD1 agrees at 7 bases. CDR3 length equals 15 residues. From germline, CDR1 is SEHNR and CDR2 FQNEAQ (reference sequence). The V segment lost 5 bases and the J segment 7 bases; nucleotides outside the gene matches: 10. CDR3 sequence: CASSPYRGGGEKLFF. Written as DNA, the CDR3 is TGTGCCAGCAGCCCTTACAGGGGAGGAGGTGAAAAACTGTTTTTT.

CDR3 nucleotides: TGTGCCAGCAGTCAAACGACTAGCGGGGGAACCTACGAGCAGTACTTC. Translated, it gives CASSQTTSGGTYEQYF. J is TRBJ2-7 and V is TRBV27, with 12 bases identical to TRBD2. The CDR3 has 16 amino acids. Germline V lookup: CDR1 MNHEY, CDR2 SMNVEV (reference sequence). Trimming removed 5 bases from V and 2 bases from J; junction bases left unmatched: 7.

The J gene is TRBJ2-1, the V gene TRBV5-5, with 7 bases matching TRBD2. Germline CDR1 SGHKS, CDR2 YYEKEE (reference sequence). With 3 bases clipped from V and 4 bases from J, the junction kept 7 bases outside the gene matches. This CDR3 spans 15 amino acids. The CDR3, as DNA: TGTGCCAGCAGCTGGGGGGGGAGCGGATACAATGAGCAGTTCTTC. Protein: CASSWGGSGYNEQFF.

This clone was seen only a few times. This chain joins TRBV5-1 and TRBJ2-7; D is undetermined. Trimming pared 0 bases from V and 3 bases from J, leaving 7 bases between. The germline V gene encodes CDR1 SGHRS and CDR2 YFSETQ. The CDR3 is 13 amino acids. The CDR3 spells CASSLGQLYEQYF. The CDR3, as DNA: TGCGCCAGCAGCTTGGGACAACTCTACGAGCAGTACTTC.

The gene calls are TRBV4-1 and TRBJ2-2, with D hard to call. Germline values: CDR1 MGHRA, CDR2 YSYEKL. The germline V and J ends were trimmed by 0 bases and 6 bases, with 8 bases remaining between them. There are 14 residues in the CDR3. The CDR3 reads CASSQESSAGELFF. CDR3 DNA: TGCGCCAGCAGCCAAGAGTCTAGTGCCGGGGAGCTGTTTTTT.

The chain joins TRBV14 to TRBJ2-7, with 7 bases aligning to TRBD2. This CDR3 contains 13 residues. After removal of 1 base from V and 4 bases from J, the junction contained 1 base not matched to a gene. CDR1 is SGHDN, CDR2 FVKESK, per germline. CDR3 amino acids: CASSQGGGYEQYF. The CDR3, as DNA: TGTGCCAGCAGCCAAGGGGGGGGGTACGAGCAGTACTTC. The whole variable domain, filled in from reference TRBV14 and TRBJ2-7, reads EAGVTQFPSHSVIEKGQTVTLRCDPISGHDNLYWYRRVMGKEIKFLLHFVKESKQDESGMPNNRFLAERTGGTYSTLKVQPAELEDSGVYFCASSQGGGYEQYFGPGTRLTVT.

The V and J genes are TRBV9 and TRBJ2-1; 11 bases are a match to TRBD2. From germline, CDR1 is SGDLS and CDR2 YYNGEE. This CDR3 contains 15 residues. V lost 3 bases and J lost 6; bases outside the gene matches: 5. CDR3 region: CASSDSGRDGNEQFF. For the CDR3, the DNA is TGTGCCAGCAGCGATAGCGGGAGGGACGGCAATGAGCAGTTCTTC.

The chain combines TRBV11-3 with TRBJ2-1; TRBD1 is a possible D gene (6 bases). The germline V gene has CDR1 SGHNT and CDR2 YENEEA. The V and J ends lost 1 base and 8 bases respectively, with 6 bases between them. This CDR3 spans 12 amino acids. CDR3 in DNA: TGTGCCAGCAGCTTAGGGACAGATGAGCAGTTCTTC. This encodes CASSLGTDEQFF.

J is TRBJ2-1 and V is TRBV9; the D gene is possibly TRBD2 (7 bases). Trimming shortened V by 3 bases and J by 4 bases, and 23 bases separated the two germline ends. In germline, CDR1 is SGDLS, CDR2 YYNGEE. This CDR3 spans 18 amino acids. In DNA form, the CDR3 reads TGTGCCAGCAGCGCCCTCCCGGGGGGCGCCACCCTGTACAATGAGCAGTTCTTC. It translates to CASSALPGGATLYNEQFF.